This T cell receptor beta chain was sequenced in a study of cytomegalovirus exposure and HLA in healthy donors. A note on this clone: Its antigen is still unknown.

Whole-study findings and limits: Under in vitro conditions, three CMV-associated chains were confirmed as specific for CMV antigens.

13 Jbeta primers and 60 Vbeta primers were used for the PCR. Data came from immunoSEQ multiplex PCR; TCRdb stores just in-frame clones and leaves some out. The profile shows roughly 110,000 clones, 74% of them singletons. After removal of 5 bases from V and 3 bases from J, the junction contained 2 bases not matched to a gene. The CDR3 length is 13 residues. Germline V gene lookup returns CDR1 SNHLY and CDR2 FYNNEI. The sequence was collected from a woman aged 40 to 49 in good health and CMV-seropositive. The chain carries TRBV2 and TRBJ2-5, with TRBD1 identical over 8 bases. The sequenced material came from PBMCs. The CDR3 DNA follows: TGTGCCAGCAGTCAGGGGGCGAAAGAGACCCAGTACTTC. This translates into CASSQGAKETQYF.